This entry lists 23 T cell receptor beta chains sequenced from one sample in a study of blood T cell repertoires in COVID-19. Measured with immunoSEQ multiplex PCR; TCRdb has only the in-frame clones, and not every one. The sample yields about 250,000 clones, around 91% seen once. The specimen was peripheral blood. The receptors come from an older woman with COVID-19, enrolled during active disease.

Notes on this clone: A junction boundary mismatches the germline segment, possibly from a read error. The J gene is TRBJ1-5, the V gene TRBV19; perhaps TRBD1 as D (5 bases). The germline V gene has CDR1 LNHDA and CDR2 SQIVND (reference sequence). This CDR3 has 16 residues. The CDR3 sequence is CASCMGLGRSNQPQHF. The CDR3 bases are TGTGCCAGTTGTATGGGCCTGGGGCGTTCCAATCAGCCCCAGCATTTT.

The sample holds one count of this clone. The chain has TRBV3-1 (or the pseudogene TRBV3-2) and TRBJ1-1; D is undetermined. CDR1 LGHDT and CDR2 YNNKEL come from the germline V gene (reference sequence). The CDR3 is 13 amino acids. Trimming left V 1 base short and J 8 bases short, with 11 bases between. The DNA of the CDR3 is TGTGCCAGCAGCCAAGTGCCCTCCAGAGAAGCTTTCTTT. Translated, it gives CASSQVPSREAFF.

This chain links TRBV24-1 with TRBJ2-3; 7 bases are a match to TRBD2. Germline V gene lookup returns CDR1 KGHDR and CDR2 SFDVKD. The CDR3 runs to 16 residues. The junction had 6 bases not matched to a gene; V was cut back by 3 bases and J by 1 base. In DNA form, the CDR3 reads TGTGCCACCAGTGATCCAGGGAGGGTTGGCACAGATACGCAGTATTTT. As protein: CATSDPGRVGTDTQYF.

The chain employs TRBV21-1 and TRBJ2-3; the listed D gene, TRBD2, was not tested against the DNA. TRBV21-1 is tagged as a pseudogene. The CDR3 is 14 amino acids. CDR3 protein: CASSLREETDTQYF. The DNA for the CDR3 is TGTGCCAGCAGCCTAAGGGAGGAGACAGATACGCAGTATTTT.

Worth noting for this clone: The same CDR3 also results from other DNA sequences found in this sample. The rearrangement joins TRBV18 to TRBJ1-2; D uncertain. The CDR3 consists of 13 residues. The V end was cut by 3 bases, the J end by 3 bases, with 8 bases between. Germline CDR1 and CDR2: KGHSH and LQKENI. The CDR3 protein is CASSPGQDYGYTF. CDR3 in DNA: TGTGCCAGCTCACCCGGCCAGGACTATGGCTACACCTTC.

V and J are TRBV6-5 and TRBJ1-3, with D perhaps matching TRBD1 (5 bases). Trimming left V 6 bases short and J 0 bases short, with 12 bases between. The CDR3 spans 15 residues. Germline values: CDR1 MNHEY, CDR2 SVGAGI. The CDR3, as DNA: TGTGCCAGCAGGGGGACTGCAAGCTCTGGAAACACCATATATTTT. This translates into CASRGTASSGNTIYF.

The chain joins TRBV30 to TRBJ1-1; 8 bases map to TRBD1. CDR1 is GTSNPN and CDR2 is SVGIG in the germline V gene (reference sequence). V shed 2 bases and J 6 bases; nucleotides not matched to a gene: 5. The CDR3 is made up of 13 amino acids. The CDR3: CAWSTGTGSEAFF. CDR3 in DNA: TGTGCCTGGAGTACCGGGACAGGCTCTGAAGCTTTCTTT.

This chain joins TRBV7-2 and TRBJ2-1, with D possibly matching TRBD2 (6 bases). Germline CDR1 reads SGHTA; CDR2 reads FQGNSA. V lost 4 bases, J lost 1 base, and 8 bases lay in between. The length of the CDR3 is 14 residues. In DNA, the CDR3 is TGTGCCAGCAGCTCGGCGGGGTCCTACAATGAGCAGTTCTTC. Translating gives CASSSAGSYNEQFF.

This rearrangement joins TRBV5-1 to TRBJ1-4; D gene uncertain. Germline V gene data show CDR1 as SGHRS and CDR2 as YFSETQ. Trimming took off 4 bases at V and 2 bases at J, with 12 bases between the two ends. CDR3 length equals 15 residues. The CDR3 loop reads CASSNRPGTNEKLFF. The DNA of the CDR3 is TGCGCCAGCAGCAATCGTCCGGGGACTAATGAAAAACTGTTTTTT.

The chain has TRBV7-3 and TRBJ2-3; 8 bases are shared with TRBD1. J gave up 6 bases and V 2 bases, and 10 bases lay outside the gene matches. The CDR3 contains 16 residues. Germline V gene lookup returns CDR1 SGHTA and CDR2 FQGTGA. The CDR3 sequence is CASSLSTGAIGDTQYF. The CDR3 nucleotides read TGTGCCAGCAGCTTATCGACAGGGGCGATAGGTGATACGCAGTATTTT.

This chain links TRBV9 with TRBJ1-2; 9 nucleotides agree with TRBD1. CDR1 and CDR2 from the germline V gene are SGDLS and YYNGEE. This CDR3 has 15 amino acids. V gave up 4 bases and J gave up 1 base; unmatched junction bases: 5. The CDR3 protein is CASSLGQGFNYGYTF. CDR3 nucleotides: TGTGCCAGCAGCTTGGGACAGGGATTTAACTATGGCTACACCTTC.

The V call is TRBV7-2, the J call TRBJ1-1; D unresolved. Per the germline V gene, CDR1 is SGHTA and CDR2 is FQGNSA. The ends were cut back, 9 bases at V and 8 bases at J, with 13 bases in the middle. The CDR3 length is 11 residues. The CDR3, as DNA: TGTGCCAGTACCCCCTCGGTAGAAGCTTTCTTT. It translates to CASTPSVEAFF.

This chain joins TRBV27 and TRBJ2-2; possibly TRBD2 for D (7 bases). V lost 1 base, J lost 6 bases, and 12 bases lay in between. This CDR3 has 15 residues. Germline lookup yields CDR1 MNHEY and CDR2 SMNVEV (reference sequence). The CDR3 loop reads CASSLWGGSAGELFF. CDR3 bases: TGTGCCAGCAGTTTATGGGGGGGCAGCGCCGGGGAGCTGTTTTTT.

The chain combines TRBV4-2 with TRBJ2-5, with 8 bases lining up with TRBD1. Germline V CDR1 and CDR2: LGHNA, YNFKEQ. After removal of 0 bases from V and 0 bases from J, the junction contained 6 bases not matched to a gene. The CDR3 loop spans 17 amino acids. CDR3 DNA sequence: TGTGCCAGCAGCCAAGATCGGACAGGGACATACCAAGAGACCCAGTACTTC. Encoded protein: CASSQDRTGTYQETQYF.

The rearrangement joins TRBV5-1 to TRBJ2-2, with TRBD1 matching over 9 bases. V dropped 3 bases and J dropped 7; count of bases not matched to a gene: 7. This CDR3 has 15 amino acids. Germline V gives CDR1 SGHRS, CDR2 YFSETQ. In nucleotides, the CDR3 is TGCGCCAGCAGCTCCGGACAGGGGAGCTTCGGGGAGCTGTTTTTT. This translates into CASSSGQGSFGELFF.

The rearrangement links TRBV6-5 to TRBJ1-1; possibly TRBD1 for D (5 bases). Germline values: CDR1 MNHEY, CDR2 SVGAGI. This CDR3 region has 11 residues. The V end lost 7 bases, the J end lost 11 bases, and 14 bases lay between the germline ends. As DNA, the CDR3 is TGTGCCAGCAAACACCAGGGAGGGGCTTTCTTT. Translating it yields CASKHQGGAFF.

The chain uses TRBV29-1 and TRBJ1-1, with 7 positions matching TRBD1. The CDR3 has 14 residues. Germline loops: CDR1 SQVTM, CDR2 ANQGSEA. V lost 3 bases to trimming and J lost 6 bases; unmatched junction nucleotides: 10. The CDR3 sequence: CSVEVTGSRAEAFF. The CDR3 bases are TGCAGCGTTGAGGTGACAGGGTCAAGGGCTGAAGCTTTCTTT. The variable domain in full, with the rest retrieved from reference TRBV29-1 and TRBJ1-1, is SAVISQKPSRDICQRGTSLTIQCQVDSQVTMMFWYRQQPGQSLTLIATANQGSEATYESGFVIDKFPISRPNLTFSTLTVSNMSPEDSSIYLCSVEVTGSRAEAFFGQGTRLTVV.

This clone has a single count. This chain connects TRBV30 to TRBJ1-4, with D perhaps TRBD1 (5 bases). CDR3 length: 12 residues. V was shortened by 1 base and J by 8 bases, with 8 bases between the two germline ends. Germline CDR1 and CDR2: GTSNPN and SVGIG (reference sequence). CDR3 nucleotide sequence: TGTGCCTGGAGTGACGGGGGAGAAAAACTGTTTTTT. This encodes CAWSDGGEKLFF.

The J gene is TRBJ1-2, the V gene TRBV30; 7 nucleotides line up with TRBD1. This CDR3 spans 13 amino acids. Trimming removed 8 bases from V and 6 bases from J; junction bases left unmatched: 12. Germline V gene lookup returns CDR1 GTSNPN and CDR2 SVGIG (reference sequence). CDR3 in DNA: TGTGCCGGAAACCGGGACAGAATACATGGCTACACCTTC. Translated: CAGNRDRIHGYTF.

The chain carries TRBV4-2 and TRBJ1-6, with 11 bases fitting TRBD1. Germline lookup yields CDR1 LGHNA and CDR2 YNFKEQ. The trim removed 4 bases at V and 9 bases at J, leaving 8 bases unmatched. CDR3 length: 16 amino acids. CDR3 region: CASSPSDRGLSSPLHF. As DNA, the CDR3 is TGTGCCAGCAGCCCCTCGGACAGGGGGCTAAGTTCACCCCTCCACTTT.

This clone was seen only once. The V and J genes are TRBV9 and TRBJ1-1; D is perhaps TRBD1 (5 bases). CDR3 length equals 18 residues. Germline V lookup: CDR1 SGDLS, CDR2 YYNGEE. Trimming pared 4 bases from V and 10 bases from J, leaving 32 bases between. The CDR3 spells CASSPEGKGFAGLRAAFF. The CDR3, as DNA: TGTGCCAGCAGCCCGGAGGGGAAGGGGTTCGCAGGCCTAAGGGCAGCTTTCTTT.

V gene TRBV5-1 combines with J gene TRBJ1-6; weak D call: TRBD1 (6 bases). V shed 0 bases and J shed 8 bases, with 12 bases lying between them. Germline values: CDR1 SGHRS, CDR2 YFSETQ. The CDR3 has 15 residues. The CDR3 loop reads CASSLEGGWDSPLHF. The CDR3 DNA is TGCGCCAGCAGCTTGGAAGGGGGATGGGATTCACCCCTCCACTTT.

The chain carries TRBV7-8 and TRBJ1-5, with TRBD1 matching 10 bases. V was clipped by 4 bases and J by 6 bases; unmatched bases: 6. The CDR3 has 15 residues. The germline V gene has CDR1 SGHVS and CDR2 FQNEAQ. In DNA, the CDR3 is TGTGCCAGCAGCTCCGACAGGGGGCATGGTCAGCCCCAGCATTTT. It codes for CASSSDRGHGQPQHF.